The T cell receptor (beta chain) under discussion was sequenced for a study of blood T cell repertoires in COVID-19. As for the study in general: COVID-19 samples collected from the United States, Italy and Spain covered acute and convalescent phases. PBMCs, B-cell-depleted T cells, or T cells were the source of the cDNA or gDNA that made up the material.

The germline V gene encodes CDR1 LNHDA and CDR2 SQIVND (reference sequence). This CDR3 comprises 14 residues. With V trimmed by 6 bases and J by 5 bases, 5 bases remained unmatched. In the authors' methods: Cell counts per sample came from amplifying reference gene primers. Assay used: immunoSEQ multiplex PCR; TCRdb lists only in-frame clones, some missing. From that table come the V and J calls and clone size; the DNA was used to work out D and trimming. The table has approximately 26,000 clones, roughly three quarters seen once. Sample: peripheral blood. This receptor was identified in an elderly man with active or convalescent COVID-19. The genes are TRBV19 and TRBJ1-2, with TRBD1 matching over 11 bases. The CDR3 bases are TGTGCCAGTAGAGGGACAGGGGGAGCGTATGGCTACACCTTC. Residues: CASRGTGGAYGYTF.